The 16 T cell receptor beta chains in this list originate from one sample, sequenced in a study of blood T cell repertoires in COVID-19. Profiled with immunoSEQ multiplex PCR; TCRdb holds only in-frame clones, not every one. The sample yields about 170,000 clones, about 80% seen once. Sequenced sample: peripheral blood. Receptor source: a human donor with acute or convalescent COVID-19. The donor label of this sample is uncertain.

V gene TRBV19 combines with J gene TRBJ1-3; D remains unclear. CDR1 is LNHDA and CDR2 is SQIVND in the germline V gene (reference sequence). This CDR3 has 15 residues. Deletions cut 4 bases from V and 0 bases from J, with 10 bases between. The CDR3 nucleotides read TGTGCCAGTAGTACCCGGGGTTCCTCTGGAAACACCATATATTTT. Translated, it gives CASSTRGSSGNTIYF.

The chain joins TRBV6-5 to TRBJ1-6; 8 bases fit TRBD1. CDR1 and CDR2 from the germline V gene are MNHEY and SVGAGI. The CDR3 has 15 amino acids. After removal of 6 bases from V and 5 bases from J, the junction contained 6 bases not matched to a gene. The CDR3 sequence: CASSIDRGNNSPLHF. The CDR3, as DNA: TGTGCCAGCAGCATCGACAGGGGCAATAATTCACCCCTCCACTTT.

The chain links TRBV5-1 to TRBJ1-6, with a tentative D call TRBD1 (5 bases). The CDR3 contains 14 residues. The V gene lost 1 base and the J gene lost 8 bases, with 10 bases spanning the gap. The germline V gene has CDR1 SGHRS and CDR2 YFSETQ. CDR3 coding DNA: TGCGCCAGCAGCTTGAAAGGGGAGGATTCACCCCTCCACTTT. It codes for CASSLKGEDSPLHF.

The chain carries TRBV6-5 and TRBJ2-3; 7 positions agree with TRBD2. The CDR3 runs to 15 residues. After removal of 6 bases from V and 1 base from J, the junction contained 7 bases not matched to a gene. CDR1 and CDR2 (germline): MNHEY, SVGAGI. In DNA, the CDR3 is TGTGCCAGCAGAAGCGGGACTCCCCGCACAGATACGCAGTATTTT. Translating it yields CASRSGTPRTDTQYF.

The chain combines TRBV28 with TRBJ2-1; 13 bases are shared with TRBD2. Germline CDR1 reads MDHEN; CDR2 reads SYDVKM. J lost 5 bases, V lost 3 bases, and 4 bases had no gene match. There are 16 residues in the CDR3. In DNA form, the CDR3 reads TGTGCCAGCAGTTTCCGGACTAGCGGGAGAAACAATGAGCAGTTCTTC. Translating it yields CASSFRTSGRNNEQFF.

The J gene is TRBJ1-4, the V gene TRBV28, with D possibly being TRBD1 (5 bases). This CDR3 comprises 15 residues. The germline gives CDR1 MDHEN, CDR2 SYDVKM. Trimming pared 5 bases from V and 0 bases from J, leaving 10 bases between. CDR3 DNA sequence: TGTGCCAGCAGTACCCAGGGCGCAACTAATGAAAAACTGTTTTTT. Its translation is CASSTQGATNEKLFF.

The J gene is TRBJ2-5, the V gene TRBV6-5, with D maybe TRBD1 (5 bases). V was trimmed by 6 bases and J by 4 bases, leaving 15 bases between them. CDR1 MNHEY and CDR2 SVGAGI come from the germline V gene. The length of the CDR3 is 14 residues. The CDR3 spells CASRAGLQRETQYF. For the CDR3, the DNA is TGTGCCAGCAGGGCAGGGTTACAAAGAGAGACCCAGTACTTC.

The sample holds one count of this clone. The chain recombines TRBV28 with TRBJ2-3; tentative D call: TRBD2 (5 bases). V lost 2 bases and J lost 9, with 6 bases in between. Germline V gene data show CDR1 as MDHEN and CDR2 as SYDVKM. The CDR3 is 11 residues long. The CDR3 loop is CASSLPGTQYF. Here the CDR3 DNA reads TGTGCCAGCAGTTTACCGGGGACGCAGTATTTT. The full variable domain, its missing parts supplied by reference TRBV28 and TRBJ2-3, is DVKVTQSSRYLVKRTGEKVFLECVQDMDHENMFWYRQDPGLGLRLIYFSYDVKMKEKGDIPEGYSVSREKKERFSLILESASTNQTSMYLCASSLPGTQYFGPGTRLTVL.

V gene TRBV11-2 combines with J gene TRBJ2-7, with 8 nucleotides matching TRBD1. The V segment lost 7 bases and the J segment 7 bases; nucleotides outside the gene matches: 15. CDR1 SGHAT and CDR2 FQNNGV come from the germline V gene. This CDR3 has 15 residues. CDR3 loop: CASISLAQGAREQYF. The DNA for the CDR3 is TGTGCCAGCATCTCCCTCGCCCAGGGGGCAAGAGAGCAGTACTTC.

V gene TRBV10-3 combines with J gene TRBJ1-6; D possibly corresponds to TRBD1 (6 bases). The germline V gene has CDR1 ENHRY and CDR2 SYGVKD. Deletions cut 5 bases from V and 7 bases from J, with 12 bases between. The CDR3 has 14 residues. CDR3: CAISFPDRNSPLHF. CDR3 DNA sequence: TGTGCCATCAGTTTCCCGGACAGAAATTCACCCCTCCACTTT.

A note on this clone: Other DNA sequences in the same sample also yield this CDR3. V is TRBV12-3 or TRBV12-4 and J is TRBJ2-5, with no clear D. Between the trimmed V and J ends, which lost 1 base and 4 bases, there was a span of 7 bases. CDR3 length equals 13 residues. The chain's CDR3 is CASSLGLVETQYF. For the CDR3, the DNA is TGTGCCAGCAGTTTAGGGTTAGTAGAGACCCAGTACTTC.

The rearrangement links TRBV10-3 to TRBJ2-3; D is unclear. The length of the CDR3 is 14 residues. Germline V lookup: CDR1 ENHRY, CDR2 SYGVKD. The V end lost 3 bases, the J end lost 3 bases, and 10 bases lay between the germline ends. The DNA for the CDR3 is TGTGCCATCAGTGATTCGGGTAGGACAGATACGCAGTATTTT. It encodes CAISDSGRTDTQYF.

The chain couples TRBV6-2 or TRBV6-3 to TRBJ2-6, with D maybe TRBD2 (5 bases). Per germline, CDR1 MNHEY and CDR2 SVGEGT. The CDR3 spans 16 residues. The V end was cut by 2 bases, the J end by 0 bases, with 8 bases between. For the CDR3, the DNA is TGTGCCAGCAGTTACGGCGGGTACTCTGGGGCCAACGTCCTGACTTTC. The encoded protein is CASSYGGYSGANVLTF.

The chain is built from TRBV9 and TRBJ2-5; D is unresolved. CDR3 length: 16 residues. Trimming took 7 bases from V and 1 from J, leaving 20 bases between them. Germline CDR1 and CDR2: SGDLS and YYNGEE. The CDR3 spells CASGEALGAGQETQYF. The CDR3 bases are TGTGCCAGCGGCGAGGCCCTCGGCGCAGGCCAAGAGACCCAGTACTTC.

This chain links TRBV3-1 (or the pseudogene TRBV3-2) with TRBJ1-3; D perhaps matches TRBD1 (6 bases). Trimming left V 4 bases short and J 0 bases short, with 13 bases between. From germline, CDR1 is LGHDT and CDR2 YNNKEL (reference sequence). The CDR3 is 16 amino acids. This CDR3 is CASSRLDSISGNTIYF. As DNA, the CDR3 is TGTGCCAGCAGCCGCCTGGACAGCATCTCTGGAAACACCATATATTTT.

With regard to this clone: Different DNA sequences within this sample yield the same CDR3. The genes are TRBV3-1 (or the pseudogene TRBV3-2) and TRBJ2-7; tentative D call: TRBD1 (5 bases). With 5 bases removed from V and 3 bases from J, the gap between germline ends came to 8 bases. Per germline, CDR1 LGHDT and CDR2 YNNKEL (reference sequence). The CDR3 runs 12 residues. CDR3 in amino acids: CASSLRGYEQYF. The CDR3 region has the DNA TGTGCCAGCAGCTTAAGGGGCTACGAGCAGTACTTC.